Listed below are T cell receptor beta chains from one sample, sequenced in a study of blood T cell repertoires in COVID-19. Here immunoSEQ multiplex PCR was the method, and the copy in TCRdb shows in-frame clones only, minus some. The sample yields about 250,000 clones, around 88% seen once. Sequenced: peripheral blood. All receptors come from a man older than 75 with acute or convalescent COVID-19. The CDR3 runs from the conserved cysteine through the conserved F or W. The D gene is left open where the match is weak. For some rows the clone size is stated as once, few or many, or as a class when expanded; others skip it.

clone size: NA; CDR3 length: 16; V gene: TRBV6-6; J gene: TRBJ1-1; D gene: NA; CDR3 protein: CASTPKLLRGGTEAFF; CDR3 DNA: TGTGCCAGCACCCCTAAACTATTGCGGGGGGGCACTGAAGCTTTCTTT
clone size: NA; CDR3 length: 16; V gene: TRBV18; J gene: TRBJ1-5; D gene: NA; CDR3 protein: CASSRRTVNSNQPQHF; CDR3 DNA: TGTGCCAGCTCGCGACGGACAGTTAATAGCAATCAGCCCCAGCATTTT
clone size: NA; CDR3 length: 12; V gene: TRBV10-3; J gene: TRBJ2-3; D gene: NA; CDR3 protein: CAISGEGDTQYF; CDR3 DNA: TGTGCCATCAGTGGCGAGGGAGATACGCAGTATTTT
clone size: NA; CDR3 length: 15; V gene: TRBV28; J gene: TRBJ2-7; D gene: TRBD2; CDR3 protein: CASSPGLAGGYEQYF; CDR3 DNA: TGTGCCAGCAGTCCGGGACTAGCGGGAGGATACGAGCAGTACTTC
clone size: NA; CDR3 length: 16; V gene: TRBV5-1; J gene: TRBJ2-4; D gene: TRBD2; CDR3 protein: CASREASGAFKNIQYF; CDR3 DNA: TGCGCCAGCAGGGAGGCTAGCGGGGCTTTCAAAAACATTCAGTACTTC
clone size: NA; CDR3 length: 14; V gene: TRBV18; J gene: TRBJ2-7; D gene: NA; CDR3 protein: CASSPPGLNYEQYF; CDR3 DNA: TGTGCCAGCTCACCACCGGGACTGAACTACGAGCAGTACTTC
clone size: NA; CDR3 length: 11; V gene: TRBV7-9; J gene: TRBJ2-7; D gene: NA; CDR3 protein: CASSPAYEQYF; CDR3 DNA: TGTGCCAGCAGCCCAGCCTACGAGCAGTACTTC
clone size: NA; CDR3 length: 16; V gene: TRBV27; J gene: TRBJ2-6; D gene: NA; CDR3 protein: CASFPTGPGGANVLTF; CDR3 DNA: TGTGCCAGCTTCCCGACAGGCCCGGGGGGGGCCAACGTCCTGACTTTC
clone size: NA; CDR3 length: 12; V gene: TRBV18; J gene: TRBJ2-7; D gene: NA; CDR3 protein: CASSTTGYEQYF; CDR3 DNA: TGTGCCAGCTCAACAACAGGCTACGAGCAGTACTTC
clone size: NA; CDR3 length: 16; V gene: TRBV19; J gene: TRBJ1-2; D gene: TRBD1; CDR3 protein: CASSIGTGLRPYGYTF; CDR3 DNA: TGTGCCAGTAGTATCGGGACAGGGCTTAGACCCTATGGCTACACCTTC
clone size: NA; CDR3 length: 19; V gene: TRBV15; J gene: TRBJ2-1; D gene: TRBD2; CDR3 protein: CATSRDRGTSGRKDNEQFF; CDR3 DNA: TGTGCCACCAGCAGAGATCGAGGGACTAGCGGGAGAAAGGACAATGAGCAGTTCTTC
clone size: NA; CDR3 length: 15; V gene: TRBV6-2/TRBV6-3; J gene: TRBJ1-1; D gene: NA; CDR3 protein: CASSRQAQGNTEAFF; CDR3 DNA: TGTGCCAGCAGTCGCCAAGCCCAGGGGAACACTGAAGCTTTCTTT
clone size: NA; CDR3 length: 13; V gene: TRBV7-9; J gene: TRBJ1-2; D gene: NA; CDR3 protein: CASSLVQGLGYTF; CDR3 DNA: TGTGCCAGCAGCTTAGTTCAGGGCCTGGGCTACACCTTC
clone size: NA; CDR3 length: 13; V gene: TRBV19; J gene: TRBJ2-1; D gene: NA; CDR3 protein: CASSIVVYNEQFF; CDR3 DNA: TGTGCCAGTAGTATAGTTGTATACAATGAGCAGTTCTTC
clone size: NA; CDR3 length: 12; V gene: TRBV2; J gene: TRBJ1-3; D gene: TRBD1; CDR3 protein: CATGTTGNTIYF; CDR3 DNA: TGTGCGACAGGGACCACTGGAAACACCATATATTTT
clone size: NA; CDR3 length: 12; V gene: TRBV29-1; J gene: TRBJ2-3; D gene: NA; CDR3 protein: CSVAPVADTQYF; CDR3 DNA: TGCAGCGTTGCTCCAGTGGCAGATACGCAGTATTTT
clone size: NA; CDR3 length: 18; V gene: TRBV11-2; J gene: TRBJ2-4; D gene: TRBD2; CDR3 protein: CASSQGPLGAGGENIQYF; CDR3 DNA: TGTGCCAGCAGCCAAGGCCCCCTCGGGGCGGGAGGGGAAAACATTCAGTACTTC
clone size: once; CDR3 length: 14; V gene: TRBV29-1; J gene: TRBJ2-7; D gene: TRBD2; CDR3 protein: CSVESGRAPYEQYF; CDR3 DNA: TGCAGCGTTGAAAGCGGGAGGGCCCCCTACGAGCAGTACTTC
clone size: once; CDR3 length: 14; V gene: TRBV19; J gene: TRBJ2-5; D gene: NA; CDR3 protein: CASSSGGGIETQYF; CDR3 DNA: TGTGCCAGTAGTAGTGGGGGAGGCATCGAGACCCAGTACTTC
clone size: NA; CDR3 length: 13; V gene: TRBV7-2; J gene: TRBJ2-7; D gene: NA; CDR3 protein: CASSLSGSYEQYF; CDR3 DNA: TGTGCCAGCAGCTTAAGCGGTTCCTACGAGCAGTACTTC
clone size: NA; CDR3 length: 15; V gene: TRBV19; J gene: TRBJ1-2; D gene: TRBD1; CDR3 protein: CASSIGQGHSYGYTF; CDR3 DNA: TGTGCCAGTAGTATAGGACAGGGACATTCCTATGGCTACACCTTC
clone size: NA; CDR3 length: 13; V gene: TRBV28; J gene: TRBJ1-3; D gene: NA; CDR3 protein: CASFTGTGNTIYF; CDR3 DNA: TGTGCCAGCTTTACAGGGACTGGAAACACCATATATTTT
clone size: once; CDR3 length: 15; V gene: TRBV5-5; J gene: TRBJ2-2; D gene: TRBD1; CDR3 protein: CASSSATGYTGELFF; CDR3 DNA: TGTGCCAGCAGCTCGGCGACAGGGTACACCGGGGAGCTGTTTTTT
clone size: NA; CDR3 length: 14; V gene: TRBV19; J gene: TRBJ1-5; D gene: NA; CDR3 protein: CASSIPGIQQPQHF; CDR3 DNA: TGTGCCAGTAGTATTCCGGGGATTCAACAGCCCCAGCATTTT
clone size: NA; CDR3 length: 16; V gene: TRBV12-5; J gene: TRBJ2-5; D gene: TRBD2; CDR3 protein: CASGSRTSGRRETQYF; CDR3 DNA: TGTGCTAGTGGTTCCCGGACTAGCGGGAGGAGAGAGACCCAGTACTTC
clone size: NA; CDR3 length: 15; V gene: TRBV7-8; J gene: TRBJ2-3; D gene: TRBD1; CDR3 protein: CASSFDRASTDTQYF; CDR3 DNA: TGTGCCAGCAGCTTTGACAGGGCTTCCACAGATACGCAGTATTTT
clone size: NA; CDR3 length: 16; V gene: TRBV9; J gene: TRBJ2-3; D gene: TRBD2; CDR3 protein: CASSPRLAGDLDTQYF; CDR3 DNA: TGTGCCAGCAGCCCTCGGCTAGCGGGGGACCTTGATACGCAGTATTTT
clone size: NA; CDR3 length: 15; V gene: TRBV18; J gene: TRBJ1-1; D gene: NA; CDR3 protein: CASSPSTGPNTEAFF; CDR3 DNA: TGTGCCAGCTCACCTTCGACAGGCCCGAACACTGAAGCTTTCTTT
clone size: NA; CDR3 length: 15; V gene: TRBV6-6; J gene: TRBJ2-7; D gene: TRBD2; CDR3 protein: CASNPISGIQGEQYF; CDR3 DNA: TGTGCCAGCAATCCCATTAGCGGGATCCAGGGGGAGCAGTACTTC
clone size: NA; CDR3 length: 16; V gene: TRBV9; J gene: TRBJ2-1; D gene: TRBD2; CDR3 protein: CASSVARGLAGNEQFF; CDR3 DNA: TGTGCCAGCAGCGTAGCTAGGGGACTAGCGGGGAATGAGCAGTTCTTC
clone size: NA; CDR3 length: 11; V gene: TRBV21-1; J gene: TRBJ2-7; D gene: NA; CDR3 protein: CARGGGQGQYF; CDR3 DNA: TGTGCCAGGGGGGGAGGCCAGGGGCAGTACTTC
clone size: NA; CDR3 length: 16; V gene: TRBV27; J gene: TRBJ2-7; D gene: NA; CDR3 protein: CASSHTGPRGRYEQYF; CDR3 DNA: TGTGCCAGCAGTCACACCGGCCCCAGGGGTCGGTACGAGCAGTACTTC
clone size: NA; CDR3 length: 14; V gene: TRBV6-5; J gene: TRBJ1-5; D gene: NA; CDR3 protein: CASRSAGRNQPQHF; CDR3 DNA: TGTGCCAGCCGTTCCGCTGGCCGCAATCAGCCCCAGCATTTT
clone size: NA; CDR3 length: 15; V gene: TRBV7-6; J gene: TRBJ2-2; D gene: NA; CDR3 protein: CASSSHRDPRGELFF; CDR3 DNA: TGTGCCAGCAGCTCCCACAGGGACCCAAGAGGGGAGCTGTTTTTT
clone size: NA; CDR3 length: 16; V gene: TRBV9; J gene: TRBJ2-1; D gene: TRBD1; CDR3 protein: CASSPGIGTAYNEQFF; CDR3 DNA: TGTGCCAGCAGCCCCGGGATCGGGACAGCGTACAATGAGCAGTTCTTC
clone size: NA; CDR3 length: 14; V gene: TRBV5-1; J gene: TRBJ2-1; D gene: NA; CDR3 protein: CASSTITGNNEQFF; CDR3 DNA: TGCGCCAGCAGCACTATAACAGGGAACAATGAGCAGTTCTTC
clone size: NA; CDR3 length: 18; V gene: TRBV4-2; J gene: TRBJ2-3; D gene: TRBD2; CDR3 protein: CASSQDSGLAGMTDTQYF; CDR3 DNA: TGTGCCAGCAGCCAAGACTCGGGACTAGCGGGAATGACAGATACGCAGTATTTT